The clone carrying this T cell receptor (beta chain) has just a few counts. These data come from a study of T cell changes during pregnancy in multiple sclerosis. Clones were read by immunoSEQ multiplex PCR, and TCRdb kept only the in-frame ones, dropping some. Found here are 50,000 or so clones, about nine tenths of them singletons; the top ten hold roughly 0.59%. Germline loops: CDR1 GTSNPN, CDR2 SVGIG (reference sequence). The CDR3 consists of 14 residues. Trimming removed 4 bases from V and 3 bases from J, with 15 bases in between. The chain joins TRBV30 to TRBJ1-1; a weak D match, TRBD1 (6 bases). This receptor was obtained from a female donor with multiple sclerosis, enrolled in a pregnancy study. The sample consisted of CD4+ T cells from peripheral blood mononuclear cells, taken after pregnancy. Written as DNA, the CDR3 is TGTGCCTGGACTCCTCCACAGGGTGACACTGAAGCTTTCTTT. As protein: CAWTPPQGDTEAFF.